This T cell receptor (beta chain) was recovered during a study of shared clonotypes between healthy human individuals (dated by TCRdb to about 2020). Broadly, across the study: The cohort comprised two women and a few men aged 18 to 49 years. For each donor, three plates each were used for CD4 naive and CD4 memory, two plates were used for CD8 naive, and one plate was used for CD8 memory. To estimate repertoire size and how much clonotype sharing occurs between individuals, the study deeply sequenced the blood TCR repertoires of five healthy adults. To increase sequencing depth and limit assay-specific biases, different laboratories used diverse techniques to prepare libraries and sequence TCR repertoires. Leukapheresis yielded between about 0.85 and 10 billion PBMCs per donor.

Taken from the germline V gene, the CDR1 and CDR2 loops are SGHRS and YFSETQ. Trimming removed 3 bases from V and 5 bases from J; the gene matches leave 7 bases unexplained. The CDR3 spans 16 residues, from the cysteine through the phenylalanine. The retained sequence is limited to the CDR3, 48 bases, with the frame set at the first base. Details on this clone: Its antigen is not yet known. It has no much larger one-base neighbor in the sample; base qualities were not kept. Additional DNA sequences in this sample encode the identical CDR3.

Using the deep immunoSEQ assay, TCR CDR3 regions were amplified from genomic DNA by multiplex PCR. Genomic DNA extracted from each cell subset was distributed evenly over all wells of several immunoSEQ 96-well plates, and each plate served as one replicate. For sorted subsets, each replicate PCR was loaded with around 220 ng genomic DNA, equivalent to 30,000 or so T cell genomes. Purified libraries were measured with a Qubit 3.0 fluorometer, size-checked on a Bioanalyzer 2100, and measured again with the KAPA Library Quantification kit. Every immunoSEQ 96-well plate was sequenced on a separate single-read 150-cycle Illumina NextSeq 550 flow cell. The paper's processing steps were these. Because the immunoSEQ output included only junctional sequences and no quality scores, the filtering could not be the same as the filtering used for full-length reads. To assign V/J genes and CDR3, sequences were annotated against IMGT germline references using PyIR, a Python wrapper for IgBLAST v1.9. Reads with weak V/J assignments (E-value above 1e-6), missing CDR3, stop codons, out-of-frame junctions, or ambiguous translated residues were removed. A V3J clonotype was defined by an identical inferred V gene, J gene, and CDR3 amino acid sequence. Percentage overlap between repertoires was computed as shared unique clonotypes divided by the size of the smaller repertoire. Three approaches were used to assess repertoire richness: RTK rarefaction, the Chao1 estimator, and Recon v2.1 estimates of unobserved clonotypes. Generation probabilities were computed with OLGA for all TCRbeta clonotypes obtained by the gDNA method from a few donors. Sourced from immuneACCESS, this table was stored by TCRdb with only in-frame sequences that have V and J called. A share of the clones is absent; for the studies checked, an unresolved V gene accounts for under half, and the remainder has no known explanation. The V and J calls and clone size were taken over from that table, and D and trimming were inferred from the DNA. The table for this sample lists roughly 2,300,000 clones; around 93% of them were counted only once. Approximately 0.4% of the sample rests with the top ten.

Donors were healthy HIV-negative adults with no recently reported acute infections or vaccinations. All donors were Caucasian adults living in Nashville, Tennessee, USA. Magnetic negative selection was used to enrich CD4+ T cells, after which naive cells were positively selected on CD45RA and the negative fraction became the memory subset. After blood collection by leukapheresis, PBMCs were isolated using Ficoll-Histopaque density gradient centrifugation and then cryopreserved in the vapor phase of liquid nitrogen. Analytical flow cytometry was used to check the purity and quantity of each magnetically sorted T cell population. Genomic DNA was isolated from each sorted fraction and quantified by UV absorbance on a Nanodrop 2000c. Summary of the overall study and its limitations: Incomplete sequencing was indicated by rarefaction of sorted-subset datasets, despite the large sequencing depth. When a handful of donors were compared, the shared fraction of clonotypes was roughly 5% for naive CD4, approximately 3.5% for naive CD8, 2.3% for memory CD4, and approximately 0.4% for memory CD8. Sampling was restricted to blood, and TCR repertoires in tissues likely differ from the TCR repertoires found in blood. Compared with non-shared clonotypes, clonotypes shared by all four sorted-subset donors had higher generation probabilities. Larger estimated clonotype richness was generally found for naive subsets than for memory subsets. The small number of donors limited the genetic and exposure-history diversity represented. Based on pairwise subsampling, the degree of clonotype sharing among donors was expected to be affected by sequencing depth.

Sequencing was carried out using naive CD4+ T cells from PBMCs. The cell subset or site label for this specimen denotes: CD45RA+ positively selected. The chain is assembled from TRBV5-1 and TRBJ2-5; the junction holds 13 bases that match TRBD2. This TCR derives from a man between 18 and 35 years old in good health. Some clones in this sample may be carry-over from other donors' samples. The DNA reads as follows: TGCGCCAGCAGCTCGGGACTAGCGGGAACCCAGGAGACCCAGTACTTC. The translation is CASSSGLAGTQETQYF.